Below are 25 T cell receptor beta chains sequenced from a single sample in a study of blood T cell repertoires in COVID-19 (dated by TCRdb to the early 2020s). Receptor libraries were prepared by the immunoSEQ multiplex PCR assay. TCRdb retrieved this table from immuneACCESS and kept in-frame rearrangements only. Not all clones are present; in checked studies, unresolved V genes account for under half, and no reason is known for the remainder. The sample table records under 500,000 clones; 75% to 90% of these occur just once. Of the sample, more than 0.95% is held by the ten largest clones. Sample: PBMCs or T cells enriched from blood (not recorded which). These receptors were collected from a man between 25 and 39 years old who had recovered from COVID-19.

This rearrangement joins TRBV10-1 to TRBJ2-3; 11 bases line up with TRBD2. Germline-derived CDR1 and CDR2 are WNHNN and SYGVQD (reference sequence). This CDR3 is built from 16 residues. V lost 3 bases and J lost 0; bases outside the gene matches: 2. For the CDR3, the DNA is TGCGCCAGCAGTGAACTAGCGGGAGCTAGCACAGATACGCAGTATTTT. This encodes CASSELAGASTDTQYF.

The chain is built from TRBV27 and TRBJ2-7; 9 nucleotides agree with TRBD1. This CDR3 contains 17 residues. With 2 bases clipped from V and 5 bases from J, the junction kept 13 bases outside the gene matches. The germline CDR1 and CDR2 sequences are MNHEY and SMNVEV (reference sequence). CDR3 in DNA: TGTGCCAGCAGTTTACTCCGACCGGGACAGGGAATCAACGAGCAGTACTTC. Its translation is CASSLLRPGQGINEQYF.

This chain connects TRBV19 to TRBJ2-7; no clear D. V lost 6 bases, J lost 0 bases, and 21 bases lay in between. The CDR3 has 17 amino acids. The germline CDR1 and CDR2 sequences are LNHDA and SQIVND (reference sequence). The CDR3 nucleotides are TGTGCCAGTAGCCCCCAAAAAGACACGACGATCTCCTACGAGCAGTACTTC. Translating it yields CASSPQKDTTISYEQYF.

J is TRBJ2-1 and V is TRBV7-9, with D unresolved. Germline V CDR1 and CDR2: SEHNR, FQNEAQ (reference sequence). The CDR3 has 12 amino acids. Trimming took 10 bases from V and 10 from J, leaving 17 bases between them. CDR3 in DNA: TGTGCCACCGAGTTGAACCAGGTCGAGCAGTTCTTC. Amino acid sequence: CATELNQVEQFF.

The chain employs TRBV2 and TRBJ1-4; D gene ambiguous. Trimming took off 6 bases at V and 3 bases at J, with 11 bases between the two ends. Germline loops: CDR1 SNHLY, CDR2 FYNNEI. There are 14 residues in the CDR3. Here the CDR3 DNA reads TGTGCCAGCAGCCGCGGGGAGGCTAATGAAAAACTGTTTTTT. This gives the protein CASSRGEANEKLFF.

The chain recombines TRBV12-3 or TRBV12-4 with TRBJ1-1; possibly TRBD1 for D (5 bases). Between the trimmed V and J ends, which lost 7 bases and 5 bases, there was a span of 14 bases. The CDR3 is made up of 13 amino acids. CDR3 in DNA: TGTGCCAGCACCGGGGGATGGCGGACTGAAGCTTTCTTT. Protein: CASTGGWRTEAFF.

V gene TRBV30 combines with J gene TRBJ2-7; perhaps TRBD2 as D (7 bases). The CDR3 has 16 residues. V was cut by 3 bases and J by 2 bases, with 20 bases left in between. The germline V gene encodes CDR1 GTSNPN and CDR2 SVGIG (reference sequence). CDR3 bases: TGTGCCTGGAGACGATCAAGGGGGGGTGAAGCCTACGAGCAGTACTTC. Protein product: CAWRRSRGGEAYEQYF.

The DNA of the CDR3 is TGCGCCAGCAGCTTGGACAGGGGAGGCAATCAGCCCCAGCATTTT. Amino acid sequence: CASSLDRGGNQPQHF. The J gene is TRBJ1-5, the V gene TRBV5-1; 7 bases are a match to TRBD1. The CDR3 extends over 15 amino acids. Germline V CDR1 and CDR2: SGHRS, YFSETQ. Trimming took 0 bases from V and 2 from J; bases not matched to a gene: 2. Together with reference TRBV5-1 and TRBJ1-5, the CDR3 gives the full variable domain: KAGVTQTPRYLIKTRGQQVTLSCSPISGHRSVSWYQQTPGQGLQFLFEYFSETQRNKGNFPGRFSGRQFSNSRSEMNVSTLELGDSALYLCASSLDRGGNQPQHFGDGTRLSIL.

The chain is built from TRBV15 and TRBJ1-1; 9 bases align to TRBD1. Germline-derived CDR1 and CDR2 are LNHNV and YYDKDF (reference sequence). This CDR3 is 17 amino acids long. Germline trimming cut 1 base from V and 2 bases from J; bases unmatched to any gene: 8. CDR3 sequence (DNA): TGTGCCACCAGCAGAGGCTACCCGGGACAGGGCAACACTGAAGCTTTCTTT. It yields the protein CATSRGYPGQGNTEAFF.

V and J are TRBV24-1 and TRBJ2-7; TRBD2 agrees at 7 bases. The length of the CDR3 is 14 residues. Germline CDR1 and CDR2: KGHDR and SFDVKD. After removal of 5 bases from V and 0 bases from J, the junction contained 3 bases not matched to a gene. Written as DNA, the CDR3 is TGTGCCACCAGTGCCCAGCGGGACTCCTACGAGCAGTACTTC. Translating gives CATSAQRDSYEQYF.

The gene calls are TRBV29-1 and TRBJ1-3; 7 nucleotides align to TRBD1. With 7 bases clipped from V and 0 bases from J, the junction kept 18 bases outside the gene matches. Germline V CDR1 and CDR2: SQVTM, ANQGSEA. This CDR3 is 18 amino acids long. As DNA, the CDR3 is TGCAGCGCCGGGACCAACAAGGGGGCATTGAGCTCTGGAAACACCATATATTTT. As protein: CSAGTNKGALSSGNTIYF.

The J gene is TRBJ1-6, the V gene TRBV28; 8 positions match TRBD1. The V and J ends lost 2 bases and 9 bases, in that order; junction bases with no gene match: 3. CDR1 is MDHEN, CDR2 SYDVKM, per germline. This CDR3 is 14 amino acids long. DNA for the CDR3: TGTGCCAGCAGTTTAGGCGACAGGGGTTCACCCCTCCACTTT. Protein sequence: CASSLGDRGSPLHF. Full variable domain (remainder filled in from reference TRBV28 and TRBJ1-6): DVKVTQSSRYLVKRTGEKVFLECVQDMDHENMFWYRQDPGLGLRLIYFSYDVKMKEKGDIPEGYSVSREKKERFSLILESASTNQTSMYLCASSLGDRGSPLHFGNGTRLTVT.

Concerning this clone: The same CDR3 arises from other DNA sequences in this sample as well. The chain uses TRBV27 and TRBJ1-5; D gene ambiguous. There are 13 residues in the CDR3. Germline loops: CDR1 MNHEY, CDR2 SMNVEV (reference sequence). Trimming took 3 bases from V and 4 from J, leaving 7 bases between them. The CDR3 DNA is TGTGCCAGCAGTTTGAGGGAGAATCAGCCCCAGCATTTT. Its protein product is CASSLRENQPQHF.

The table lists this clone with a count of one. The V gene is TRBV7-3, the J gene TRBJ2-3; D is possibly TRBD2 (6 bases). The germline gives CDR1 SGHTA, CDR2 FQGTGA. V was clipped by 4 bases and J by 5 bases, with 13 bases between them. The CDR3 extends over 14 amino acids. In DNA form, the CDR3 reads TGTGCCAGCAGCTCGGGACTCCACGGAGATACGCAGTATTTT. It specifies CASSSGLHGDTQYF.

The CDR3 DNA sequence: TGTGCCAGCAGAGGTGGCGGCTATGGCTACACCTTC. This gives the protein CASRGGGYGYTF. The gene calls are TRBV11-2 and TRBJ1-2; D unresolved. V lost 6 bases and J 4 bases, leaving 9 bases between the germline ends. The germline gives CDR1 SGHAT, CDR2 FQNNGV. The CDR3 runs to 12 residues.

The chain joins TRBV19 to TRBJ1-5; D unclear. From germline, CDR1 is LNHDA and CDR2 SQIVND (reference sequence). Between the trimmed V and J ends, which lost 6 bases and 0 bases, there was a span of 12 bases. This CDR3 has 15 residues. For the CDR3, the DNA is TGTGCCAGTAGAGAGGAACCGTATAGCAATCAGCCCCAGCATTTT. Amino acids: CASREEPYSNQPQHF.

The chain has TRBV7-2 and TRBJ2-3; D remains ambiguous. The length of the CDR3 is 15 residues. Between the trimmed V and J ends, which lost 5 bases and 3 bases, there was a span of 15 bases. Germline CDR1 reads SGHTA; CDR2 reads FQGNSA. In DNA form, the CDR3 reads TGTGCCAGCAGCCCAATTTTCGGTTTGACAGATACGCAGTATTTT. Its translation is CASSPIFGLTDTQYF.

This chain connects TRBV11-2 to TRBJ2-7; 9 bases agree with TRBD2. CDR1 is SGHAT, CDR2 FQNNGV, per germline. The CDR3 extends over 14 amino acids. V dropped 5 bases and J dropped 2; count of bases not matched to a gene: 4. For the CDR3, the DNA is TGTGCCAGCAGCACCTTAGCGGGGGCCTACGAGCAGTACTTC. It codes for CASSTLAGAYEQYF.

This chain joins TRBV10-3 and TRBJ1-1; D may be TRBD1 (6 bases). Trimming took off 3 bases at V and 0 bases at J, with 14 bases between the two ends. Germline V gene sequence: CDR1 ENHRY, CDR2 SYGVKD. This CDR3 has 16 amino acids. DNA for the CDR3: TGTGCCATCAGTGATTTAGGGGGACGGATGAACACTGAAGCTTTCTTT. Translating gives CAISDLGGRMNTEAFF.

This clone has only one observation. The J gene is TRBJ2-7, the V gene TRBV2; TRBD1 aligns across 10 bases. The germline V gene has CDR1 SNHLY and CDR2 FYNNEI. J gave up 5 bases and V 6 bases, and 10 bases lay outside the gene matches. The CDR3 contains 15 residues. The CDR3 is CASSDGTGEFHEQYF. DNA for the CDR3: TGTGCCAGCAGCGACGGGACAGGGGAGTTCCACGAGCAGTACTTC.

V is TRBV11-2 and J is TRBJ2-3; 14 bases fit TRBD2. Germline V gene lookup returns CDR1 SGHAT and CDR2 FQNNGV. CDR3 size: 16 residues. V was pared by 5 bases and J by 2 bases, with 3 bases of the junction left unmatched. CDR3 amino acids: CASSRLAGGVTDTQYF. The CDR3 coding sequence is TGTGCCAGCAGCCGACTAGCGGGAGGGGTCACAGATACGCAGTATTTT.

The chain carries TRBV7-9 and TRBJ2-2; 9 nucleotides line up with TRBD2. This CDR3 has 15 amino acids. J gave up 5 bases and V 3 bases, and 4 bases lay outside the gene matches. Germline assignment: CDR1 SEHNR and CDR2 FQNEAQ (reference sequence). CDR3 region: CASSFGSGRTGELFF. In DNA, the CDR3 is TGTGCCAGCAGCTTCGGTAGCGGGAGAACCGGGGAGCTGTTTTTT. Together with reference TRBV7-9 and TRBJ2-2, the CDR3 gives the full variable domain: DTGVSQNPRHKITKRGQNVTFRCDPISEHNRLYWYRQTLGQGPEFLTYFQNEAQLEKSRLLSDRFSAERPKGSFSTLEIQRTEQGDSAMYLCASSFGSGRTGELFFGEGSRLTVL.

The rearrangement uses TRBV7-3 and TRBJ2-1; D uncertain. Germline V gene sequence: CDR1 SGHTA, CDR2 FQGTGA. Trimming shortened V by 3 bases and J by 12 bases, and 12 bases separated the two germline ends. This CDR3 comprises 12 residues. CDR3 loop: CASSLTPGAQFF. CDR3 sequence (DNA): TGTGCCAGCAGCTTGACCCCGGGTGCGCAGTTCTTC.

V gene TRBV6-5 combines with J gene TRBJ2-2, with 10 bases aligning to TRBD1. In germline, CDR1 is MNHEY, CDR2 SVGAGI. This CDR3 has 15 residues. The trim removed 10 bases at V and 6 bases at J, leaving 11 bases unmatched. The CDR3 reads CATTTGTGVSGELFF. The CDR3 bases are TGTGCCACCACAACCGGGACAGGGGTGTCCGGGGAGCTGTTTTTT.

The chain is built from TRBV11-2 and TRBJ2-4; D might be TRBD2 (7 bases). The ends were cut back, 5 bases at V and 5 bases at J, with 13 bases in the middle. Germline-derived CDR1 and CDR2 are SGHAT and FQNNGV. CDR3 length: 14 residues. CDR3 nucleotides: TGTGCCAGCAGCACCCGAGGGGGGGAAAACATTCAGTACTTC. It encodes CASSTRGGENIQYF.